Following are 3 T cell receptor beta chains from one sample sequenced in a study of T cell changes during pregnancy in multiple sclerosis. Clones were sequenced by immunoSEQ multiplex PCR, and TCRdb holds only the in-frame ones, with some missing. The sample consists of about 75,000 clones, approximately 93% of them appearing once. The sample consisted of CD4+ T cells from peripheral blood mononuclear cells, taken after pregnancy. The source of these receptors is a female donor with multiple sclerosis, enrolled in a pregnancy study.

CDR3 region: CAISVGRGVTYGYTF. Written as DNA, the CDR3 is TGTGCCATCAGTGTGGGCAGGGGTGTTACCTATGGCTACACCTTC. The chain employs TRBV10-3 and TRBJ1-2; weak D call: TRBD1 (6 bases). This CDR3 comprises 15 residues. V lost 4 bases to trimming and J lost 4 bases, with 16 bases between them. The germline gives CDR1 ENHRY, CDR2 SYGVKD.

The chain is built from TRBV28 and TRBJ1-3, with D maybe TRBD1 (6 bases). CDR3 length: 14 amino acids. Germline V gives CDR1 MDHEN, CDR2 SYDVKM. Trimming removed 4 bases from V and 3 bases from J, with 10 bases in between. CDR3 nucleotide sequence: TGTGCCAGCAGTTCAGGGGTGGTTGGAAACACCATATATTTT. Translating it yields CASSSGVVGNTIYF.

This rearrangement joins TRBV5-6 to TRBJ2-1; TRBD1 might be the D (5 bases). In germline, CDR1 is SGHDT, CDR2 YYEEEE. The ends were cut back, 0 bases at V and 5 bases at J, with 12 bases in the middle. CDR3 size: 15 residues. The chain's CDR3 is CASSLGQGLHNEQFF. CDR3 nucleotides: TGTGCCAGCAGCTTGGGGCAGGGCCTCCACAATGAGCAGTTCTTC. Full variable domain (rest looked up from reference TRBV5-6 and TRBJ2-1): DAGVTQSPTHLIKTRGQQVTLRCSPKSGHDTVSWYQQALGQGPQFIFQYYEEEERQRGNFPDRFSGHQFPNYSSELNVNALLLGDSALYLCASSLGQGLHNEQFFGPGTRLTVL.